This T cell receptor beta chain is from a study of CD8 T cells in ankylosing spondylitis. Study-level points and caveats: There was reportedly significant enrichment of clones that were disease-linked in matched ankylosing spondylitis synovial fluid. Within peripheral blood, clones linked to disease were CD8+ and relatively rare. What seemed typical of ankylosing spondylitis blood was a TCR beta motif built from eight highly homologous variants.

Unmatched junction bases numbered 0, after V lost 4 bases and J lost 1 base. CDR3 length: 14 amino acids. This clonotype was recorded many times. Antigen: not known. Quantitative 5'-RACE with molecular barcodes produced the TCR beta libraries. TCRdb re-called the 5' RACE reads with MiXCR, one entry per CDR3 protein. This sample has 200,000 to 250,000 distinct CDR3 sequences; 6% to 8% occur once, and the top ten carry 12% to 15%. The sample comprised blood, either unsorted or a sorted T cell fraction (not recorded which). The TCR was taken from a male donor with ankylosing spondylitis. The chain uses TRBV12-3 or TRBV12-4 and TRBJ1-3, with 8 bases lining up with TRBD1. The CDR3 reads CASSWTGSGNTIYF. The CDR3 DNA is TGTGCCAGCAGTTGGACAGGGTCTGGAAACACCATATATTTT.